This record covers a single TCR beta chain. The CDR3 sequence is 15 residues long. Trimming removed 4 bases from V and 4 bases from J; junction bases left unmatched: 8. From germline, CDR1 is LNHDA and CDR2 SQIVND (reference sequence). This sample stems from a study of blood T cell repertoires in COVID-19. Study-wide background: The cDNA or gDNA used as material had been derived from T cells, B-cell-depleted T cells, or PBMCs.

Clones were read by immunoSEQ multiplex PCR, and TCRdb kept only the in-frame ones, dropping some. Among under 170,000 clones listed, 87% were seen once. The chain joins TRBV19 to TRBJ2-7, with 9 bases identical to TRBD1. The sequencing sample was made of peripheral blood. The receptor was isolated from a woman aged 55 to 70 with active or convalescent COVID-19. CDR3 sequence (DNA): TGTGCCAGTAGTACCTCCGGGACAGGGACATACGAGCAGTACTTC. Translating gives CASSTSGTGTYEQYF.